Listed below are T cell receptor beta chains from one sample, sequenced in a study of blood T cell repertoires in COVID-19. TCRdb keeps only in-frame clones here, not all; method: immunoSEQ multiplex PCR. The sample includes 200,000 to 250,000 clones, approximately 83% of them seen just once. The sample taken for sequencing was peripheral blood. The source of these receptors is a woman aged 45-65 years with acute or convalescent COVID-19. Both conserved end residues are part of each CDR3. A D gene is named only where the DNA matches it firmly. Only part of the rows carry a size: once, few, many, or a class if the clone is expanded.

V	J	D	size	DNA	CDR3
TRBV19	TRBJ1-1	.	once	TGTGCCAGCATGGACGGACACATGAACACTGAAGCTTTCTTT	CASMDGHMNTEAFF
TRBV28	TRBJ2-7	TRBD2	.	TGTGCCAGCAGCAGGGGACTAGCGGGACCCACCTACGAGCAGTACTTC	CASSRGLAGPTYEQYF
TRBV14	TRBJ2-7	.	.	TGTGCCAGCAGCCAAAGGAGGGTCCCCTACGAGCAGTACTTC	CASSQRRVPYEQYF
TRBV2	TRBJ2-3	TRBD2	.	TGTGCCAGCAAGCTAGCGGAAAGCACAGATACGCAGTATTTT	CASKLAESTDTQYF
TRBV7-9	TRBJ1-6	TRBD1	.	TGTGCCAGCAGCCCCTGGACAGGTGGGCTTAATTCACCCCTCCACTTT	CASSPWTGGLNSPLHF
TRBV24-1	TRBJ1-5	.	.	TGTGCCCCCCCTAGACCGGGTACGCCCCAGCATTTT	CAPPRPGTPQHF
TRBV2	TRBJ2-5	.	.	TGTGCCAGCGAGTTCGCGGGGCAAGAGACCCAGTACTTC	CASEFAGQETQYF
TRBV7-2	TRBJ2-7	.	.	TGTGCCAGCAGCCCGGGACTTCACCCCTACGAGCAGTACTTC	CASSPGLHPYEQYF
TRBV21-1	TRBJ2-5	.	.	TGTGCCAGCAGCAAGGACAGCGGGACCCAGTACTTC	CASSKDSGTQYF
TRBV30	TRBJ1-6	TRBD1	.	TGTGCCTGGAGGGAAGTAGGGACAGGGGGATCACCCCTCCACTTT	CAWREVGTGGSPLHF
TRBV30	TRBJ2-7	.	.	TGTGCCTGGAGTGGCGGGTCCTACGAGCAGTACTTC	CAWSGGSYEQYF
TRBV7-2	TRBJ2-3	TRBD2	.	TGTGCCAGCAGACAAGGATTAGCGGGGCCAGATACGCAGTATTTT	CASRQGLAGPDTQYF
TRBV28	TRBJ2-7	.	.	TGTGCCAGCAGTTCCCACTACGAGCAGTACTTC	CASSSHYEQYF
TRBV11-3	TRBJ2-2	TRBD1	.	TGTGCCAGCAGCTTCAGACAGGGGAACACCGGGGAGCTGTTTTTT	CASSFRQGNTGELFF
TRBV24-1	TRBJ2-1	.	.	TGTGCCACCAGTGATTTGTGGACACATGAGCAGTTCTTC	CATSDLWTHEQFF
TRBV7-2	TRBJ1-1	.	.	TGTGCCAGCAGCCCCGCCGGGGGGGCGAATACTGAAGCTTTCTTT	CASSPAGGANTEAFF
TRBV5-5	TRBJ1-3	.	once	TGTGCCAGCAGCTTAACCGGGACTCCTGGAAACACCATATATTTT	CASSLTGTPGNTIYF
TRBV28	TRBJ2-1	TRBD2	once	TGTGCCAGCAGTCCCAGGACTAGCGGGATGCGTCGTCGAGAGCAGTTCTTC	CASSPRTSGMRRREQFF
TRBV19	TRBJ1-2	.	few	TGTGCTCTTTCCCAGGGGCAGTTCTATGGCTACACCTTC	CALSQGQFYGYTF
TRBV7-8	TRBJ2-3	TRBD1	.	TGTGCCAGCAGCAACCGACAGGGGGCGCCGACAGATACGCAGTATTTT	CASSNRQGAPTDTQYF
TRBV9	TRBJ2-7	TRBD2	.	TGTGCCAGCAGCCCAACTAGTAGCGGGGAGCCCTACGAGCAGTACTTC	CASSPTSSGEPYEQYF
TRBV27	TRBJ1-2	.	.	TGTGCCAGCAGTGTACAGGGCCCCTATGGCTACACCTTC	CASSVQGPYGYTF
TRBV5-1	TRBJ2-7	TRBD1	.	TGCGCCAGCAGCTCAACCGGGACAGGGGTAAGCGAGCAGTACTTC	CASSSTGTGVSEQYF
TRBV12-3/TRBV12-4	TRBJ2-5	.	once	TGTGCCAGCAGATGGGGGGAAGAGACCCAGTACTTC	CASRWGEETQYF
TRBV6-4	TRBJ1-1	.	.	TGTGCCAGCAGTGATAGTCACAGGATGAACACTGAAGCTTTCTTT	CASSDSHRMNTEAFF
TRBV5-1	TRBJ2-7	TRBD2	.	TGTGCCAGCAGCAAACCCGGACTAGCGGGACTGTCCTACGAGCAGTACTTC	CASSKPGLAGLSYEQYF
TRBV19	TRBJ2-6	.	.	TGTGCCAGTAGTATCGGGGTCTCTGGGGCCAACGTCCTGACTTTC	CASSIGVSGANVLTF
TRBV7-8	TRBJ1-1	.	.	TGTGCCAGCAGACCGACAGGATGGAACACTGAAGCTTTCTTT	CASRPTGWNTEAFF
TRBV5-1	TRBJ2-5	.	.	TGCGCCAGCAGCTTGGTTCAGGGTGTGACGGAGACCCAGTACTTC	CASSLVQGVTETQYF
TRBV6-5	TRBJ1-1	TRBD1	few	TGTGCCAGCACTCCGGGACAGGGCGGGGAAGCTTTCTTT	CASTPGQGGEAFF
TRBV30	TRBJ1-5	.	.	TGTGCCTGGAGTGTCTTCGGAGGGGACCTTTCGAGCGCGGAGGGTCAGCCCCAGCATTTT	CAWSVFGGDLSSAEGQPQHF
TRBV24-1	TRBJ2-5	.	.	TGTGCCACCAGTGTTGCTAGGGGGAGAACGGAGACCCAGTACTTC	CATSVARGRTETQYF
TRBV23-1	TRBJ1-1	TRBD1	.	TGCGCCAGCAGTCGACCGGGACAGGGGGCTCGTCAGTCCACTGAAGCTTTCTTT	CASSRPGQGARQSTEAFF
TRBV5-4	TRBJ2-1	.	once	TGTGCCAGCAGTTACCGGGACACCGACAATGAGCAGTTCTTC	CASSYRDTDNEQFF
TRBV7-9	TRBJ2-5	TRBD2	.	TGTGCCAGCAGCTTAGCGGGCGGGGGGGCTCAAGAGACCCAGTACTTC	CASSLAGGGAQETQYF
TRBV27	TRBJ2-1	TRBD2	.	TGTGCCAGCAGTCCCGGAATACTAGCGGGAAGATTGGGCAATGAGCAGTTCTTC	CASSPGILAGRLGNEQFF
TRBV28	TRBJ2-7	TRBD1	.	TGTGCCAGCAGTGAGCTGGGACAGGGTCAAGGCGAGCAGTACTTC	CASSELGQGQGEQYF
TRBV25-1	TRBJ1-4	.	.	TGTGCCAGCGGTCCAACCACAGCAACTAATGAAAAACTGTTTTTT	CASGPTTATNEKLFF
TRBV6-1	TRBJ2-1	TRBD2	.	TGTGCCAGCAGTGAAGAGGCTAGCGGCTTCTACAATGAGCAGTTCTTC	CASSEEASGFYNEQFF
TRBV19	TRBJ1-4	TRBD1	.	TGTGCCAGTAGTCCCCGGGACAGGGGGCTAGATAATGAAAAACTGTTTTTT	CASSPRDRGLDNEKLFF
TRBV6-5	TRBJ2-1	TRBD1	once	TGTGCCAGCAGAAACGACAGGGTCAGGGGCGATGAGCAGTTCTTC	CASRNDRVRGDEQFF
TRBV30	TRBJ1-6	.	.	TGTGCCCTAAGGGGAGGGCTTAATTCACCCCTCCACTTT	CALRGGLNSPLHF
TRBV10-3	TRBJ1-1	TRBD1	.	TGTGCCATCAGGGGACAGGTCGCGAACACTGAAGCTTTCTTT	CAIRGQVANTEAFF
TRBV24-1	TRBJ1-5	TRBD1	once	TGTGCCACCAGTGATAGACAGGGGACTAGCAATCAGCCCCAGCATTTT	CATSDRQGTSNQPQHF
TRBV6-2/TRBV6-3	TRBJ1-1	.	.	TGTGCCAGCAGTGGGGGAGGGACTGAAGCTTTCTTT	CASSGGGTEAFF